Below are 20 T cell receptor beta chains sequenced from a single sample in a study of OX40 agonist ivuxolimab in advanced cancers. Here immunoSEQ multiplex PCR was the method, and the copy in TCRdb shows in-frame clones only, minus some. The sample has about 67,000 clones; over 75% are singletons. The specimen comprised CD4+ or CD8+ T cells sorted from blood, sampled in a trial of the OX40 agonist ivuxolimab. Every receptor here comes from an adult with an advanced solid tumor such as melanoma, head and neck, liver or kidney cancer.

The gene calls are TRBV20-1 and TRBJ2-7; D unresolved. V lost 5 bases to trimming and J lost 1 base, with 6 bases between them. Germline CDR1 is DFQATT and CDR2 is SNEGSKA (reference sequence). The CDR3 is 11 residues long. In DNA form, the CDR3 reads TGCAGTGCTCCACTTTCCTACGAGCAGTACTTC. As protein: CSAPLSYEQYF.

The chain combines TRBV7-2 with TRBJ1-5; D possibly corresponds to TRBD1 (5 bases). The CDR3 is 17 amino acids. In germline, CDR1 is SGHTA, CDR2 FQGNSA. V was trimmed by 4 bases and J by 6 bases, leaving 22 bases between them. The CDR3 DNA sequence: TGTGCCAGCAGCTCCTTCGAAGGGGTAGGGGTTGGTCAGCCCCAGCATTTT. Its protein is CASSSFEGVGVGQPQHF. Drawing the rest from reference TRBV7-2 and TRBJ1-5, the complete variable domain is GAGVSQSPSNKVTEKGKDVELRCDPISGHTALYWYRQSLGQGLEFLIYFQGNSAPDKSGLPSDRFSAERTGGSVSTLTIQRTQQEDSAVYLCASSSFEGVGVGQPQHFGDGTRLSIL.

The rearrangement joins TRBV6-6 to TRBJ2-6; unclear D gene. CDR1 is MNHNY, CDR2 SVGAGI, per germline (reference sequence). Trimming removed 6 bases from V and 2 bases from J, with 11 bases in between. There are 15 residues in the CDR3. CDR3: CASRPQGPGANVLTF. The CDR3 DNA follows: TGTGCCAGCAGACCACAAGGCCCTGGGGCCAACGTCCTGACTTTC.

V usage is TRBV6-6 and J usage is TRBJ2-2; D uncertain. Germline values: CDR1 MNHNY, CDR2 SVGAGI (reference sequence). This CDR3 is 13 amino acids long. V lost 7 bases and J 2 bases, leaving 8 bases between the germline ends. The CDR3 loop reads CASTNGNTGELFF. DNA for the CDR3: TGTGCCAGCACGAACGGAAACACCGGGGAGCTGTTTTTT.

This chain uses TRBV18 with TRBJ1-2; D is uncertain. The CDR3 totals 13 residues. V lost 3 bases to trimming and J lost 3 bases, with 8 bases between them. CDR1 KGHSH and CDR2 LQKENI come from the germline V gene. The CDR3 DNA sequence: TGTGCCAGCTCACCTTCGACCGACTATGGCTACACCTTC. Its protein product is CASSPSTDYGYTF.

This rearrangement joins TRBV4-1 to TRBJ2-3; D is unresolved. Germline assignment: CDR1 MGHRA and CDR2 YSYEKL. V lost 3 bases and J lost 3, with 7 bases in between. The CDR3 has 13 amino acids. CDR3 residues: CASSQGWTDTQYF. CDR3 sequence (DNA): TGCGCCAGCAGCCAGGGGTGGACAGATACGCAGTATTTT.

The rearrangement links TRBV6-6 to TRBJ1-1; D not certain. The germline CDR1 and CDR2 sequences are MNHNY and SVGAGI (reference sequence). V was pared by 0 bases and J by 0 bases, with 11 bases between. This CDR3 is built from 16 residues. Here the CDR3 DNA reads TGTGCCAGCAGTTACTCGATACAGACGGTGAACACTGAAGCTTTCTTT. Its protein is CASSYSIQTVNTEAFF.

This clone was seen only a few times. Here the CDR3 DNA reads TGTGCCAGCAGTCCTTCTCATTTTCTCTATGGCTACACCTTC. Translated: CASSPSHFLYGYTF. The rearrangement uses TRBV7-2 and TRBJ1-2; D is uncertain. This CDR3 region has 14 residues. Germline values: CDR1 SGHTA, CDR2 FQGNSA. V lost 6 bases, J lost 4 bases, and 15 bases lay in between.

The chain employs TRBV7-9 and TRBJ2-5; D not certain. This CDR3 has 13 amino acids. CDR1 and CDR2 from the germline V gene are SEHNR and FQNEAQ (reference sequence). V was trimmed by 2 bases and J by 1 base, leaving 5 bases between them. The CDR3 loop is CASSLLAQETQYF. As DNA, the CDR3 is TGTGCCAGCAGCTTATTAGCCCAAGAGACCCAGTACTTC. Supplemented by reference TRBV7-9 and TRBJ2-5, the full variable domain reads DTGVSQNPRHKITKRGQNVTFRCDPISEHNRLYWYRQTLGQGPEFLTYFQNEAQLEKSRLLSDRFSAERPKGSFSTLEIQRTEQGDSAMYLCASSLLAQETQYFGPGTRLLVL.

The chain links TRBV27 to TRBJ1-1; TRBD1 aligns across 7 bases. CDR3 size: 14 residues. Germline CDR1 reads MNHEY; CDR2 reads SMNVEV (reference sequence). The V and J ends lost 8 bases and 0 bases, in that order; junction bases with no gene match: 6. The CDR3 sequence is CASRIQGMNTEAFF. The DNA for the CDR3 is TGTGCCAGCCGCATACAGGGGATGAACACTGAAGCTTTCTTT.

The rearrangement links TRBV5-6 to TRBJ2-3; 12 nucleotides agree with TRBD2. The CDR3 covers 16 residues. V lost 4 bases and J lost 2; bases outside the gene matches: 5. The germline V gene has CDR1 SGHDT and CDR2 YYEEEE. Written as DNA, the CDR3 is TGTGCCAGCAGCCCGGGGACTAGCGGGTACACAGATACGCAGTATTTT. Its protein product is CASSPGTSGYTDTQYF.

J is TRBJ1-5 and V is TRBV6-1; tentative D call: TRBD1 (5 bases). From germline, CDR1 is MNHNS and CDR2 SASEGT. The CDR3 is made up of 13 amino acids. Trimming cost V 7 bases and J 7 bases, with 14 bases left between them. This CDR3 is CASKIPGGQPQHF. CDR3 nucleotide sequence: TGTGCCAGCAAGATACCGGGGGGACAGCCCCAGCATTTT.

CDR3 region: CASSLGVGNTIYF. The DNA of the CDR3 is TGCGCCAGCAGCTTGGGGGTCGGAAACACCATATATTTT. The chain joins TRBV5-1 to TRBJ1-3; D remains unclear. V dropped 0 bases and J dropped 4 bases, with 5 bases sitting between them. CDR3 length: 13 residues. The germline CDR1 and CDR2 sequences are SGHRS and YFSETQ.

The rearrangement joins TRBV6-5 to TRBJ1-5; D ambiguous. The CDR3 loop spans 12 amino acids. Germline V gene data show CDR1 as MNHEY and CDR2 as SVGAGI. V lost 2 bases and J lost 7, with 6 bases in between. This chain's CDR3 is CASSYNGQPQHF. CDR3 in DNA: TGTGCCAGCAGTTACAACGGGCAGCCCCAGCATTTT.

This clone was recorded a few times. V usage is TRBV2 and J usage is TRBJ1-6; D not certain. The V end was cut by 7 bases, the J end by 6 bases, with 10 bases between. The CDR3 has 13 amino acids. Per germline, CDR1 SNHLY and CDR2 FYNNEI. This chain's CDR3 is CASKDRFNSPLHF. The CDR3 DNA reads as TGTGCCAGCAAGGACCGATTTAATTCACCCCTCCACTTT.

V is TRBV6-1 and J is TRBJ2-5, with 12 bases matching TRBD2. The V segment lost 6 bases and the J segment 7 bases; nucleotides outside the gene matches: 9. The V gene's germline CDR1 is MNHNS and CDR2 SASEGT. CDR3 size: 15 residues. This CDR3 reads CASSQGLAGVGTQYF. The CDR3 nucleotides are TGTGCCAGCAGCCAGGGACTAGCGGGCGTGGGGACCCAGTACTTC.

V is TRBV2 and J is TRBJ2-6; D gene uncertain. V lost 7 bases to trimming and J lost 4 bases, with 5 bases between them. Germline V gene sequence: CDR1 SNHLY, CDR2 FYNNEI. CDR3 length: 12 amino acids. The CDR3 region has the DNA TGTGCCAGCACGAGGGGGGCCAACGTCCTGACTTTC. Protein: CASTRGANVLTF.

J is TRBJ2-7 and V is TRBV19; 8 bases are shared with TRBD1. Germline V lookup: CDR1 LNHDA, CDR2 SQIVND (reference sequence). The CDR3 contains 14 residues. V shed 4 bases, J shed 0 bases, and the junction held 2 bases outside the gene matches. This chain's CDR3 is CASSTTGGSYEQYF. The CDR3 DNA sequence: TGTGCCAGTAGTACCACAGGGGGCTCCTACGAGCAGTACTTC.

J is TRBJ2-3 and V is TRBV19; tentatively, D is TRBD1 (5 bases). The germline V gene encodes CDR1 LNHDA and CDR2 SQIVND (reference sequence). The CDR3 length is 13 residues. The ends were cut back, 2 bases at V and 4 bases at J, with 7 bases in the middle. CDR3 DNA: TGTGCCAGTAGTATAATAGGGGCAGATACGCAGTATTTT. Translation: CASSIIGADTQYF.

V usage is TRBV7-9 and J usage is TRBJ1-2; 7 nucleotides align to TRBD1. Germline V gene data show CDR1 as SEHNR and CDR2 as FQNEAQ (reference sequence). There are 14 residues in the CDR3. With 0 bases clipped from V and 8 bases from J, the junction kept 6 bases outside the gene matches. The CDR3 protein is CASSLAGQLGGYTF. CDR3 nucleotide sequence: TGTGCCAGCAGCTTAGCGGGACAGCTCGGGGGCTACACCTTC.